Listed below are T cell receptor beta chains from one sample, sequenced in a study of blood T cell repertoires in COVID-19. This table comes from immunoSEQ multiplex PCR, and its TCRdb copy is limited to in-frame clones, with some not included. This sample has about 120,000 clones, with roughly 89% found just once. Sequencing was done on a sample of peripheral blood. The receptors come from a human donor with acute or convalescent COVID-19. The donor label of this sample is uncertain. CDR3s include the opening cysteine and the closing phenylalanine or tryptophan. The D gene is left open where the match is weak. A clone size is listed for some rows: how often the clone was seen (once, few, many), or a class if it is expanded.

j_gene	d_gene	abundance	v_gene	CDR3aa	CDR3nt
TRBJ2-6	.	.	TRBV5-6	CASSLVQGSGANVLTF	TGTGCCAGCAGCTTGGTACAGGGATCTGGGGCCAACGTCCTGACTTTC
TRBJ1-1	TRBD1	.	TRBV7-2	CASSPDRGRWTEAFF	TGTGCCAGCAGCCCCGACAGGGGGAGATGGACTGAAGCTTTCTTT
TRBJ2-3	TRBD2	.	TRBV4-2	CASSQDSGLASTDTQYF	TGTGCCAGCAGCCAAGATTCCGGACTAGCGAGCACAGATACGCAGTATTTT
TRBJ2-3	TRBD2	.	TRBV24-1	CATSETSGGRTDTQYF	TGTGCCACCAGTGAGACTAGCGGGGGGCGCACAGATACGCAGTATTTT
TRBJ2-5	TRBD2	.	TRBV5-6	CASSLLVAGVWETQYF	TGTGCCAGCAGCTTGTTAGTAGCGGGAGTGTGGGAGACCCAGTACTTC
TRBJ2-1	TRBD2	.	TRBV11-3	CASSLAHSGEQFF	TGTGCCAGCAGCTTAGCGCATAGCGGGGAGCAGTTCTTC
TRBJ1-1	TRBD1	.	TRBV5-6	CASSLAERGLGNTEAFF	TGTGCCAGCAGCTTGGCCGAGAGGGGGCTAGGGAACACTGAAGCTTTCTTT
TRBJ2-7	.	.	TRBV5-1	CASSLGGLGYEQYF	TGCGCCAGCAGCTTGGGGGGCTTGGGCTACGAGCAGTACTTC
TRBJ1-6	TRBD1	.	TRBV19	CASSIEQGPLHF	TGTGCCAGTAGTATCGAACAGGGGCCCCTCCACTTT
TRBJ2-7	.	once	TRBV5-1	CASSIDGYEQYF	TGCGCCAGCAGCATAGACGGGTACGAGCAGTACTTC
TRBJ2-6	TRBD1	.	TRBV18	CASSRGTGSSGANVLTF	TGTGCCAGCTCGCGCGGGACAGGGAGCTCTGGGGCCAACGTCCTGACTTTC
TRBJ1-1	.	.	TRBV6-6	CASSQYNTEAFF	TGTGCCAGCAGTCAATATAACACTGAAGCTTTCTTT
TRBJ1-6	.	.	TRBV3-1/TRBV3-2	CASTQWASDSPLHF	TGTGCCAGCACTCAATGGGCCTCGGATTCACCCCTCCACTTT
TRBJ2-7	TRBD2	few	TRBV9	CASSAGGLGAYEQYF	TGTGCCAGCAGCGCGGGAGGCCTCGGGGCCTACGAGCAGTACTTC
TRBJ2-2	TRBD2	.	TRBV7-2	CASSLVAGNTGELFF	TGTGCCAGCAGCTTAGTAGCGGGAAACACCGGGGAGCTGTTTTTT
TRBJ1-2	TRBD1	.	TRBV29-1	CSVIRDREGYTF	TGCAGCGTTATCCGGGACAGAGAGGGCTACACCTTC
TRBJ2-5	.	.	TRBV6-5	CASGRGGETQYF	TGTGCCAGCGGGCGGGGAGGAGAGACCCAGTACTTC
TRBJ1-2	.	.	TRBV6-5	CASSPTGLNYGYTF	TGTGCCAGCAGTCCCACAGGCCTTAACTATGGCTACACCTTC
TRBJ2-2	.	.	TRBV19	CASIYIVTGELFF	TGTGCCAGTATATATATTGTCACCGGGGAGCTGTTTTTT
TRBJ2-1	.	.	TRBV30	CAWSVQLHQFF	TGTGCCTGGAGTGTACAACTACACCAGTTCTTC
TRBJ1-3	.	once	TRBV9	CASSVGTASGNTIYF	TGTGCCAGCAGCGTAGGTACAGCCTCTGGAAACACCATATATTTT
TRBJ2-6	.	.	TRBV2	CASLKNPSGANVLTF	TGTGCCAGCCTAAAGAACCCTTCTGGGGCCAACGTCCTGACTTTC
TRBJ1-4	.	.	TRBV19	CASSSPMAGNEKLFF	TGTGCCAGTAGCTCCCCAATGGCAGGAAATGAAAAACTGTTTTTT
TRBJ1-1	.	.	TRBV29-1	CSVEENRNTEAFF	TGCAGCGTTGAAGAAAACAGGAACACTGAAGCTTTCTTT
TRBJ2-2	.	.	TRBV4-1	CASSQDRGGELFF	TGCGCCAGCAGCCAAGATCGGGGCGGGGAGCTGTTTTTT
TRBJ2-5	TRBD2	once	TRBV7-2	CASSTGLAGEETQYF	TGTGCCAGCAGCACGGGACTAGCGGGGGAAGAGACCCAGTACTTC
TRBJ2-7	TRBD2	.	TRBV6-5	CASSHSGRSYEQYF	TGTGCCAGCAGCCATAGCGGGAGGTCCTACGAGCAGTACTTC
TRBJ2-7	TRBD1	once	TRBV10-1	CASSPEPPGTAYSYEQYF	TGCGCCAGCAGTCCAGAACCCCCCGGGACAGCCTACTCCTACGAGCAGTACTTC
TRBJ1-6	TRBD1	.	TRBV19	CASSINPGGDSPLHF	TGTGCCAGTAGTATAAACCCAGGGGGCGATTCACCCCTCCACTTT
TRBJ1-1	.	.	TRBV28	CATLRWSGKAFF	TGTGCCACCCTCCGGTGGAGTGGTAAAGCTTTCTTT
TRBJ2-1	.	.	TRBV4-1	CASSQARGAAYNEQFF	TGCGCCAGCAGCCAAGCTCGGGGGGCGGCCTACAATGAGCAGTTCTTC
TRBJ1-1	.	.	TRBV5-1	CASALSGGTEAFF	TGCGCCAGCGCCCTATCGGGCGGGACTGAAGCTTTCTTT
TRBJ2-7	TRBD2	.	TRBV18	CASSPLAGGGYEQYF	TGTGCCAGCTCGCCTCTAGCGGGAGGGGGGTACGAGCAGTACTTC